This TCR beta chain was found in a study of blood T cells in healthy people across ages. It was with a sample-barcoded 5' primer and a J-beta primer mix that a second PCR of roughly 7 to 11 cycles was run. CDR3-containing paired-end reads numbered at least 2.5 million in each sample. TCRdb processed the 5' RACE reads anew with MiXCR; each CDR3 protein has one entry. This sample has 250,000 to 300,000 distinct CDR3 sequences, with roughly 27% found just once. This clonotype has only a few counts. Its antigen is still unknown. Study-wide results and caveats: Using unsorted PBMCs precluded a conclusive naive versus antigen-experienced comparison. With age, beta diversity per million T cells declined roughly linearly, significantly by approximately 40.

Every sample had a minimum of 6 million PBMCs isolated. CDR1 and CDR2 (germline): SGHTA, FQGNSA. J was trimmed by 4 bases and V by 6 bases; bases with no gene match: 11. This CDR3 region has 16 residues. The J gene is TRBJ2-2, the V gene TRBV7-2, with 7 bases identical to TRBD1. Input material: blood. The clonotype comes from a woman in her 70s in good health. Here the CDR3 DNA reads TGTGCCAGCAGACAGCCGGGACAGTCGACCACCGGGGAGCTGTTTTTT. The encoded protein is CASRQPGQSTTGELFF.